This TCR beta chain stems from a study of shared T cell receptors in the human thymus. Libraries were prepared by immunoSEQ multiplex PCR; TCRdb keeps only in-frame clonotypes and omits some of them. Counted here are more than 550,000 clones, 80% to 90% occurring once; the ten biggest clones make up approximately 0.0097%. Trimming removed 1 base from V and 5 bases from J; junction bases left unmatched: 10. The CDR3 runs 18 residues. Germline values: CDR1 SGHVS, CDR2 FNYEAQ. These data are also associated with another study on human thymus T cells. That source notes: Corrective surgery for congenital heart defects was being performed on the healthy Finnish infants who served as donors. It was from resections taken during corrective heart surgery that the thymus tissue came. Across thymic and blood repertoires, the usage of V and J genes appeared to be biased. In unrelated individuals, thymic repertoires overlapped highly, according to related research.

This receptor was taken from a boy in the first two years of life with a congenital heart defect. The sequencing sample was made of thymocytes. This chain connects TRBV7-6 to TRBJ2-5; 13 bases fit TRBD2. In DNA, the CDR3 is TGTGCCAGCAGCTTAGGGGGGATACTAGCGGGAGGGCTGGAGACCCAGTACTTC. Protein: CASSLGGILAGGLETQYF.